The present TCR beta chain was sequenced within a study of blood T cell repertoires in COVID-19. Assay used: immunoSEQ multiplex PCR; TCRdb lists only in-frame clones, some missing. Among 100,000 or so clones, about 85% were seen once, and the ten largest hold 3.5% to 4%. Trimming took 8 bases from V and 4 from J, leaving 14 bases between them. The germline CDR1 and CDR2 sequences are MNHNY and SVGAGI (reference sequence). The CDR3 is 14 amino acids. The source material was peripheral blood. The rearrangement uses TRBV6-6 and TRBJ2-2, with TRBD1 as a possible D gene (7 bases). The clonotype originates from a man in his fifties or sixties with acute or convalescent COVID-19. This CDR3 reads CASGQGGGTGELFF. The CDR3 bases are TGTGCCAGCGGGCAGGGGGGAGGCACCGGGGAGCTGTTTTTT.